This TCR beta chain appears in the sequencing data of a study of T cell repertoires in cytomegalovirus infection (dated by TCRdb to about 2019). Study-level background: The peptide stimulations were aimed at well-studied HLA-B-restricted epitopes as well as recently identified HLA-C-restricted CMV epitopes, whose presentation resists viral immunomodulation. Because public TCR beta signatures pointed to carriage of CMV infection together with the matching HLA type, the HLA type of each donor mattered for the analysis. Summary of the overall study and its limitations: In both this cohort and an independent roughly 330-donor cohort, the cumulative frequency of public TCR beta family members distinguished carriers of CMV infection plus the relevant HLA type. The ex vivo response was dominated by HLA-C-restricted CMV-specific TCR beta clonotypes, and the single most frequent clonotype in two of eight donors was supplied by these HLA-C-restricted clonotypes.

For this clonotype: Its cognate antigen has yet to be identified. No qualities accompany the bases; no much larger clone lies one base away.

This specimen's treatment or condition label, interpreted: in vitro stimulation with specific CMV peptide epitopes to enrich CMV-specific T cells. The CDR3 runs 14 residues from the cysteine to the phenylalanine. Kept here is only the CDR3 DNA, which spans 42 bases and is read in frame from base 1. CDR1 and CDR2, per the germline V gene, are MDHEN and SYDVKM. Trimming at the junction amounts to 8 bases on V and 6 bases on J, and the germline ends lie 16 bases apart. Sequencing was carried out with an Illumina HiSeq 1500. TCRdb passed the public sequencing reads through fastp at Q25 and MiXCR, retaining productive beta sequences. Rows with one shared CDR3 protein collapse into an entry with the most common genes and DNA. The sample table records about 740,000 distinct CDR3 sequences; 30% to 35% of these occur just once. The ten largest make up about 20% of the sample.

The sequence is built from TRBV28 and TRBJ2-2; perhaps TRBD2 is the D gene, with 6 bases matching. Here the sequenced sample was cultured PBMCs, taken from culture after CMV antigen stimulation. The source of this sequence is a human donor in good health (CMV status not recorded). Some clones in this sample may be carry-over from other donors' samples. The CDR3 region reads CASQTRTWAGELFF. The DNA is as follows: TGTGCCAGCCAGACTAGGACGTGGGCCGGGGAGCTGTTTTTT.